One TCR beta chain is described in this entry. Produced via immunoSEQ multiplex PCR; TCRdb's table is partial and in-frame only. The sample holds 150,000 to 200,000 clones; about 92% are singletons and the top ten take approximately 5%. Germline V gene data show CDR1 as MDHEN and CDR2 as SYDVKM. Trimming cost V 6 bases and J 7 bases, with 13 bases left between them. This CDR3 comprises 14 residues. This sample stems from a study of blood T cell repertoires in COVID-19. What was sequenced was peripheral blood. The chain links TRBV28 to TRBJ1-6, with D unclear. This clonotype was obtained from a young man with COVID-19, enrolled during active disease. The CDR3 DNA follows: TGTGCCAGCAGCCCCGCGGAATCCAATTCACCCCTCCACTTT. The encoded protein is CASSPAESNSPLHF.